This T cell receptor beta chain was sequenced during a study of radiotherapy plus CTLA-4 blockade in lung cancer. Broader study findings: Among blood TCR repertoires after radiotherapy plus ipilimumab, tumor-derived clones expanded.

The table lists this clone with a few counts. The antigen is not known. Profiled with immunoSEQ multiplex PCR; TCRdb holds only in-frame clones, not every one. Counted here are about 68,000 clones, around three quarters occurring once; the ten biggest clones make up roughly 10%. Ipilimumab CTLA-4 blockade and focal radiation were given to patients with chemo-refractory metastatic non-small-cell lung cancer. V was trimmed by 0 bases and J by 6 bases, leaving 20 bases between them. The CDR3 consists of 17 residues. Germline V CDR1 and CDR2: LGHNA, YSLEER. V gene TRBV4-3 combines with J gene TRBJ1-2, with D possibly matching TRBD1 (5 bases). Here the sequenced sample was peripheral blood, taken from a patient treated with radiotherapy plus ipilimumab. This TCR came from a human donor with non-small cell lung cancer who had a complete response to radiotherapy plus ipilimumab. The CDR3 sequence: CASSQEINDQGGHGYTF. CDR3 DNA: TGCGCCAGCAGCCAAGAGATTAATGACCAGGGAGGTCATGGCTACACCTTC.